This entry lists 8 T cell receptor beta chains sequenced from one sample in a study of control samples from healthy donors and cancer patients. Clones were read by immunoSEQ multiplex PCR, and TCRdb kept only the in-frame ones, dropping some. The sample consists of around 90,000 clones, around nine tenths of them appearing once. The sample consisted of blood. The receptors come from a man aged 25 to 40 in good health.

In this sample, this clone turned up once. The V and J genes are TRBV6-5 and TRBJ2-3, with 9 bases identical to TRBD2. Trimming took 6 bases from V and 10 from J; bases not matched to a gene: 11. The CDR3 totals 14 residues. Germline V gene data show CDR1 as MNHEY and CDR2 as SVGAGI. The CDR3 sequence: CASRRLAGPGSQYF. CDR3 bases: TGTGCCAGCAGGCGTCTAGCGGGGCCAGGGTCGCAGTATTTT.

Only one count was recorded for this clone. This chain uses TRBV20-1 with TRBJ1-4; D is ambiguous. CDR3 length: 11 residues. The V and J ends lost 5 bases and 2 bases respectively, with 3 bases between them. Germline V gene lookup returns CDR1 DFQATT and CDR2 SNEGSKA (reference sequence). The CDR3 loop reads CSALTNEKLFF. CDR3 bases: TGCAGTGCTCTCACTAATGAAAAACTGTTTTTT.

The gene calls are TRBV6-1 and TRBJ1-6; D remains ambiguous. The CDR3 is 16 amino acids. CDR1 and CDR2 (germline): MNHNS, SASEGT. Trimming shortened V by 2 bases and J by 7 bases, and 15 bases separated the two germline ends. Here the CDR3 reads CASSETVAGLNSPLHF. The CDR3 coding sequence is TGTGCCAGCAGTGAAACTGTTGCGGGTCTAAATTCACCCCTCCACTTT.

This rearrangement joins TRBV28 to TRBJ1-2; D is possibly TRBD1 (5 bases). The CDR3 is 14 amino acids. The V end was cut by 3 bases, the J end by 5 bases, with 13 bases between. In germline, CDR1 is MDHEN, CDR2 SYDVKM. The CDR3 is CASSLSGGLYGYTF. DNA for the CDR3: TGTGCCAGCAGTTTGAGCGGGGGATTGTATGGCTACACCTTC.

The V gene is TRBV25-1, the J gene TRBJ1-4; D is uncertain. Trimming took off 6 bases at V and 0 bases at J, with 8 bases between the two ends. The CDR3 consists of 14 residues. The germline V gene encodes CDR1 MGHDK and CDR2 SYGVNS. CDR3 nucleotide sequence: TGTGCCAGCAGCAGAGATGCAACTAATGAAAAACTGTTTTTT. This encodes CASSRDATNEKLFF.

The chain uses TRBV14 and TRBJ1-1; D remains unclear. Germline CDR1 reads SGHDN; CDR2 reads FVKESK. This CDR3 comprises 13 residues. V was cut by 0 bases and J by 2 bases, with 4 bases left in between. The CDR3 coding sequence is TGTGCCAGCAGCCAAGACAGAAACACTGAAGCTTTCTTT. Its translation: CASSQDRNTEAFF.

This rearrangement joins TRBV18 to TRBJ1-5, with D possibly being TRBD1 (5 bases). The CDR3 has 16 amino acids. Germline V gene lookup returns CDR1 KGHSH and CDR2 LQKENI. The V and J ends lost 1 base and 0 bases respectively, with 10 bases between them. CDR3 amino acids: CASSPQGPNSNQPQHF. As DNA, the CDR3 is TGTGCCAGCTCACCACAGGGGCCAAATAGCAATCAGCCCCAGCATTTT.

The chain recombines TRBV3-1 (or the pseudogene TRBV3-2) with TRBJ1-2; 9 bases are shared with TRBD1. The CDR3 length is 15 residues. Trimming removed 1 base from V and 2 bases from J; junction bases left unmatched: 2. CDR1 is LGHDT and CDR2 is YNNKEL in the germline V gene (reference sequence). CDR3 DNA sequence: TGTGCCAGCAGCCAAGGAGGGACAGGGAACTATGGCTACACCTTC. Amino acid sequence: CASSQGGTGNYGYTF.